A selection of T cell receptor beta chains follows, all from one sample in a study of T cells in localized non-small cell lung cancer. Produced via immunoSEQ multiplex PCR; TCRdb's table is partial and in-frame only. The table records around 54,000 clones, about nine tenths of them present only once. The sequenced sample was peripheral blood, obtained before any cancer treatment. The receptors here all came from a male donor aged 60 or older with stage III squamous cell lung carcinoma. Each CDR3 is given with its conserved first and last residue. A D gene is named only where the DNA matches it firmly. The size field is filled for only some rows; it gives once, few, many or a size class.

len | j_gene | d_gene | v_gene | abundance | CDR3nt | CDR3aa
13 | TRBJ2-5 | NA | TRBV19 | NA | TGTGCCAGTAGTATGGCGGGAACCAAGACCCAGTACTTC | CASSMAGTKTQYF
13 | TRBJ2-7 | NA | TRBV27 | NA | TGTGCCAGCAGTTTTAGCGGTCGCTACGAGCAGTACTTC | CASSFSGRYEQYF
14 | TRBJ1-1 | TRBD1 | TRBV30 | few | TGTGCCTGGAGTAGGAAGACAGGGTGGACTGAAGCTTTCTTT | CAWSRKTGWTEAFF
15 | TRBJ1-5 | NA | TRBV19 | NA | TGTGCCAGTACTATAGGGGGTTATAGCAATCAGCCCCAGCATTTT | CASTIGGYSNQPQHF
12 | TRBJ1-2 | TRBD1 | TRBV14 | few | TGTGCCAGCAGCCAGGGACAGATTGGCTACACCTTC | CASSQGQIGYTF
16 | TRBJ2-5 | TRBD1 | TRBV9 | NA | TGTGCCAGCAGCATACGACAGGGCTGGGGCCAAGAGACCCAGTACTTC | CASSIRQGWGQETQYF
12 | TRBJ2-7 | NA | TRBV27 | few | TGTGCCAGCAGTCCCCCTTGGGGGGAGCAGTACTTC | CASSPPWGEQYF
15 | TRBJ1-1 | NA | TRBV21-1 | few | TGTGCCAGGGGAACAGGGAAAGCTGAGAGCACTGAAGCTTTCTTT | CARGTGKAESTEAFF
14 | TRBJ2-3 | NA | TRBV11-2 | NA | TGTGCCAGCAGCTACGGGGGAACAACAGATACGCAGTATTTT | CASSYGGTTDTQYF
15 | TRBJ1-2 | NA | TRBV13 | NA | TGTGCCAGCAGCTTGTTGGCGGAACTTTCGTTGGGCTACACCTTC | CASSLLAELSLGYTF
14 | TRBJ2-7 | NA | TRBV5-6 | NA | TGTGCCAGCAGCTTGGTCGGGAGCTTCTACGAGCAGTACTTC | CASSLVGSFYEQYF
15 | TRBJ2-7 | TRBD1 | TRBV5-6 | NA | TGTGCCAGCAGTTTCGACAGGGTAGTTTCCTACGAGCAGTACTTC | CASSFDRVVSYEQYF
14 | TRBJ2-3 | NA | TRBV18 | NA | TGTGCCAGCTCACCACAAGATTTGGTCATAACGCAGTATTTT | CASSPQDLVITQYF
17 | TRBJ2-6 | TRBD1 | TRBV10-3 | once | TGTGCCATCAGTGGCCACAGGGGTAGCTCTGGGGCCAACGTCCTGACTTTC | CAISGHRGSSGANVLTF
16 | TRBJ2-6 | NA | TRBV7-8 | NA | TGTGCCAGCAGCCTCAGACAGAGGGCTGGGGCCAACGTCCTGGCTTTC | CASSLRQRAGANVLAF
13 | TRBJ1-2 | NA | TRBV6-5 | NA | TGTGCCAGCAGTTACTCGATCCTCCGTGGCTACACCTTC | CASSYSILRGYTF
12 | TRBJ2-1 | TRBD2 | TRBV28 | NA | TGTGCCAGCAGGGCCCTAGCGGGTGAGCAGTTCTTC | CASRALAGEQFF
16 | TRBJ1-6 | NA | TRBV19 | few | TGTGCCAGTAGTATGGGGGGACCCGACTATAATTCACCCCTCCACTTT | CASSMGGPDYNSPLHF
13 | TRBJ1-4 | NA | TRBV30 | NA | TGTGCCTGGAGTCTTCCGGCGGATGAAAAACTGTTTTTT | CAWSLPADEKLFF
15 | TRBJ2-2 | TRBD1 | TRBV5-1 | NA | TGCGCCAGCAGACCGGACAGGGGGCTGAACGGGGAGCTGTTTTTT | CASRPDRGLNGELFF
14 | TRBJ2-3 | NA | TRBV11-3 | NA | TGTGCCAGCAGCCCCGGGGCTGGTTGGGATACGCAGTATTTT | CASSPGAGWDTQYF
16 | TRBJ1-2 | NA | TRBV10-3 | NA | TGTGCCATCGAAACTTGGGCCGGTTGGTCCCAATGGGGCTACACCTTC | CAIETWAGWSQWGYTF
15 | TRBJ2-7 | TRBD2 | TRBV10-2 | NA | TGCGCCAGCTTGTCTGGACTAGCGGGGGTGAACGAGCAGTACTTC | CASLSGLAGVNEQYF
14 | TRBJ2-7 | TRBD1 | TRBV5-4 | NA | TGTGCCAGCAGCTTGGGACAGGGGGCCTACGAGCAGTACTTC | CASSLGQGAYEQYF
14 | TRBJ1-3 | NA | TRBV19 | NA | TGTGCCAGTAGTCCCCGGTCATCAGGAAACACCATATATTTT | CASSPRSSGNTIYF
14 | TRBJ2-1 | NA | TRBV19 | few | TGTGCCAGTACCGGGTGGGCAGCAGGGAATGAGCAGTTCTTC | CASTGWAAGNEQFF
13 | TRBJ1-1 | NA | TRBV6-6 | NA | TGTGCCAGCACCATACCGGGGAACACTGAAGCTTTCTTT | CASTIPGNTEAFF
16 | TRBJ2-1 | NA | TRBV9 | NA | TGTGCCAGCAGCCCCAGCAGCGGGCAGGGGGGCAATGAGCAGTTCTTC | CASSPSSGQGGNEQFF
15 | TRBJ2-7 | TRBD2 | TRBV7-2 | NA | TGTGCCAGCAGCTTGAGAGGATGGGAGGGATACGAGCAGTACTTC | CASSLRGWEGYEQYF
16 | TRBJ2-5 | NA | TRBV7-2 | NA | TGTGCCAGCAGCTTTACCGAGGGAGCTAACGGGGAGACCCAGTACTTC | CASSFTEGANGETQYF
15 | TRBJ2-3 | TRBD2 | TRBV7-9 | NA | TGTGCCAGCAGTCCTAGCGGGGGGGCTGCAGATACGCAGTATTTT | CASSPSGGAADTQYF
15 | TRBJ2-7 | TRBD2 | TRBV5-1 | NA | TGCGCCAGCACCTCCGGGGGGGCAGGGAGCAACGAGCAGTACTTC | CASTSGGAGSNEQYF
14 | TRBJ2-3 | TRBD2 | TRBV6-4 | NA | TGTGCCAGCAGTGGACTAGCGGAGCCAGATACGCAGTATTTT | CASSGLAEPDTQYF
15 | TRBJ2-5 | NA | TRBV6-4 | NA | TGTGCCAGCAGTGTCAACCCAGGGCTGGGGGAGACCCAGTACTTC | CASSVNPGLGETQYF
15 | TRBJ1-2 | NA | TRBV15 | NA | TGTGCCACCAGCAGACCATCTGGGAAGTTGAGGGGCTACACCTTC | CATSRPSGKLRGYTF
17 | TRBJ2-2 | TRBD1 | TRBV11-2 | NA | TGTGCCAGCAGCCCCCGGGACAGGGGACCAAACACCGGGGAGCTGTTTTTT | CASSPRDRGPNTGELFF
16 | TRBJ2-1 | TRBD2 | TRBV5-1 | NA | TGCGCCAGCAGCTTGGAAGCCGGGAGGGCTGGTAATGAGCAGTTCTTC | CASSLEAGRAGNEQFF
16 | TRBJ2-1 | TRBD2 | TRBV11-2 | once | TGTGCCAGCAGCTTAGAGACGGGACTAGGGTCGAGTGAGCAGTTCTTC | CASSLETGLGSSEQFF
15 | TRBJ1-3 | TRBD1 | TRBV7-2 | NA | TGTGCCAGCAGGCCCGGGACAGCATCTGGAAACACCATATATTTT | CASRPGTASGNTIYF